This TCR beta chain appears in the sequencing data of a study of control samples from healthy donors and cancer patients. Measured with immunoSEQ multiplex PCR; TCRdb has only the in-frame clones, and not every one. The sample has over 100,000 clones; 92% are singletons. Germline values: CDR1 MGHRA, CDR2 YSYEKL. The CDR3 is made up of 15 amino acids. V dropped 6 bases and J dropped 1 base, with 15 bases sitting between them. This rearrangement joins TRBV4-1 to TRBJ1-2; a weak D match, TRBD1 (6 bases). Sequencing was performed on blood. The clonotype was recovered from a woman between 50 and 59 years old in good health. The CDR3 DNA sequence: TGCGCCAGCAGACCCATTACAGGGAATAACTATGGCTACACCTTC. Translated, it gives CASRPITGNNYGYTF.